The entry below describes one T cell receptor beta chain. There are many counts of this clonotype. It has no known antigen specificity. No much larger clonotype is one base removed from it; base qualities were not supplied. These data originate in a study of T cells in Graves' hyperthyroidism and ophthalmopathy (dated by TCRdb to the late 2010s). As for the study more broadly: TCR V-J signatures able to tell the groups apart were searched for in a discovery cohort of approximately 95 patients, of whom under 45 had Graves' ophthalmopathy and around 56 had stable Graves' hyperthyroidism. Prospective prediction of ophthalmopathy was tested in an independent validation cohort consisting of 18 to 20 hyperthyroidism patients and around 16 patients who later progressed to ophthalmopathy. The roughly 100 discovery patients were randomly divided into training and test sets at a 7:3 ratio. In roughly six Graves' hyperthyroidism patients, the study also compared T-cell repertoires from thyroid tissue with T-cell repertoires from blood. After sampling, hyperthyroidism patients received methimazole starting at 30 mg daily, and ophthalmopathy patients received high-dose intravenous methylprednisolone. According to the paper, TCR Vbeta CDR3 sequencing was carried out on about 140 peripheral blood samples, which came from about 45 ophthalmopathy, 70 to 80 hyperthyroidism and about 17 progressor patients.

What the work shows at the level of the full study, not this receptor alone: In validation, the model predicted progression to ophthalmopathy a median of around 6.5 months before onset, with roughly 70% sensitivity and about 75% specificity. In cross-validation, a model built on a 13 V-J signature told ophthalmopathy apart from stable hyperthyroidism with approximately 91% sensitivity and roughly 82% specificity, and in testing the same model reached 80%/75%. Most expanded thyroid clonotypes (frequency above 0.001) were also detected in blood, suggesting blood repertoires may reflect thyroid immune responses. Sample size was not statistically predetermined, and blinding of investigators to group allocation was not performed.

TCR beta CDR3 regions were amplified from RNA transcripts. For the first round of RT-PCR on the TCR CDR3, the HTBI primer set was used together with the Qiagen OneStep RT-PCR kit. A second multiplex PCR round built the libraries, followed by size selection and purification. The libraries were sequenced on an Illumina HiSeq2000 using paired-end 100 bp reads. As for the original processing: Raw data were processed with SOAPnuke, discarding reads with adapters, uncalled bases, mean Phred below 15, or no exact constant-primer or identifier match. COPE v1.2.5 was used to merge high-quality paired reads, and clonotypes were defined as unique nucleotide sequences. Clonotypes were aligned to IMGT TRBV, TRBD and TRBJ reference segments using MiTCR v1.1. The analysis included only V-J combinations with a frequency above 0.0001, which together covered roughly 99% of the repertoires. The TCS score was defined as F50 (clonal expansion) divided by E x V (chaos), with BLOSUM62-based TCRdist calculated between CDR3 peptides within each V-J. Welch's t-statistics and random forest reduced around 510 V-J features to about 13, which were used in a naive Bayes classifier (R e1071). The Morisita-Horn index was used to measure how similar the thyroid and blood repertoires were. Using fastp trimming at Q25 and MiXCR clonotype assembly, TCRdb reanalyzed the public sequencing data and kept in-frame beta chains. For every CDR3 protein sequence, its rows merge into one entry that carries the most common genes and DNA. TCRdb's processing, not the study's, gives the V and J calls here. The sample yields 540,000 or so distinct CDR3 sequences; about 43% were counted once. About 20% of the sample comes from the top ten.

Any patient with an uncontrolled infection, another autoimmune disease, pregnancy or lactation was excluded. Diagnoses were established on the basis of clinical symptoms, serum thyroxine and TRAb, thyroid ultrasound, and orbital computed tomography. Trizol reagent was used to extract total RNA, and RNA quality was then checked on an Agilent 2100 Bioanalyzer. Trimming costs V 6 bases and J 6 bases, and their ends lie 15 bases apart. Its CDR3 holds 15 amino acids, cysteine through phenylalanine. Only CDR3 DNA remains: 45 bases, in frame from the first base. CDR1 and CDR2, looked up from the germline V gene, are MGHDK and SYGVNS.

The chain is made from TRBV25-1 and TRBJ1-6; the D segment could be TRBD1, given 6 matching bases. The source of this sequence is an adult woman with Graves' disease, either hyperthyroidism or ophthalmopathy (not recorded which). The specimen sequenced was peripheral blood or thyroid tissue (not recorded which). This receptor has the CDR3 CASSDPQGGNSPLHF. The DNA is TGTGCCAGCAGCGACCCACAGGGCGGTAATTCACCCCTCCACTTT. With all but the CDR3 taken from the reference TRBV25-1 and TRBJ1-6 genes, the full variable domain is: EADIYQTPRYLVIGTGKKITLECSQTMGHDKMYWYQQDPGMELHLIHYSYGVNSTEKGDLSSESTVSRIRTEHFPLTLESARPSHTSQYLCASSDPQGGNSPLHFGNGTRLTVT.